This entry is about one TCR beta chain. The data are from a study of shared clonotypes between healthy human individuals. V was clipped by 1 base and J by 3 bases, with 6 bases between them. The V gene's germline CDR1 is MNHEY and CDR2 SVGAGI. The CDR3 runs to 14 residues. Everyone who donated was a Caucasian adult who lived in Nashville, Tennessee. Sequenced by immunoSEQ multiplex PCR; TCRdb stores in-frame clones only, minus some. The top ten hold over 8.5% of the sample, which has about 230,000 clones, 65% seen once. The rearrangement joins TRBV6-5 to TRBJ2-2; weak D call: TRBD2 (5 bases). The sample consisted of memory CD4+ T cells sorted from blood. Specified subset: CD45RA-negative fraction. The TCR originated in a man aged 25 to 40 in good health. CDR3 DNA: TGTGCCAGCAGTTACTTGGAGGACACCGGGGAGCTGTTTTTT. Translated, it gives CASSYLEDTGELFF.